Listed here is a single T cell receptor beta chain. The sample belongs to a study of shared clonotypes between healthy human individuals. The CDR3 sequence is 15 residues long. Germline CDR1 reads MNHNY; CDR2 reads SVGAGI (reference sequence). V was trimmed by 6 bases and J by 6 bases, leaving 21 bases between them. Sequenced by immunoSEQ multiplex PCR; TCRdb stores in-frame clones only, minus some. The repertoire holds almost 700,000 clones, with 92% as singletons. CD45RO-negative, CCR7-selected cells formed the naive CD8 fraction, which excluded terminally differentiated effector memory CD45RA+ cells.

The genes are TRBV6-6 and TRBJ2-7; D might be TRBD1 (6 bases). What was sequenced was naive CD8+ T cells sorted from blood. This TCR was recovered from a man aged 25 to 40 in good health. CDR3 in amino acids: CASRFRTDLFPEQYF. The CDR3 nucleotides read TGTGCCAGCAGATTTAGGACAGACCTCTTCCCCGAGCAGTACTTC.